This is a list of T cell receptor beta chains from one sample in a study of blood T cell repertoires in COVID-19. The repertoire was sequenced with immunoSEQ multiplex PCR; TCRdb's copy has only in-frame clones and lacks some. The sample has about 440,000 clones, roughly 87% seen once. The sequencing sample was made of PBMCs or T cells enriched from blood (not recorded which). The source is a young man who had recovered from COVID-19. The conserved cysteine and the conserved F or W are not part of the CDR3 here. Rows give clone size only sometimes, using once, few, many, or a class for an expanded clone.

clone_size | j_call | v_call | cdr3_aa
. | TRBJ2-7 | TRBV11-2 | ASSRSDSRYEQY
. | TRBJ2-5 | TRBV30 | AWSGLSGGKYQETQY
once | TRBJ1-1 | TRBV18 | ASSPPAGVQAF
. | TRBJ2-1 | TRBV27 | ASSSSFVIAADEQF
. | TRBJ2-2 | TRBV6-6 | ASRGGQGAGELF
few | TRBJ2-1 | TRBV28 | ASSLAGQPGSYNEQF
. | TRBJ1-5 | TRBV18 | ASSRGTGIGQPQH
once | TRBJ2-7 | TRBV10-2 | ASSHIIYEQY
. | TRBJ1-5 | TRBV2 | ASSLPLSNQPQH
. | TRBJ2-7 | TRBV20-1 | SASLSDEQY
once | TRBJ2-7 | TRBV28 | ASSLSSEYEQY
. | TRBJ1-1 | TRBV5-1 | ASSWGQYMNTEAF
. | TRBJ1-6 | TRBV27 | ASSLGGRGTYNSPLH
. | TRBJ1-2 | TRBV18 | ASSPEDRGLNYGYT
. | TRBJ2-7 | TRBV27 | ASTGQGYEQY
. | TRBJ1-3 | TRBV28 | ASRALNTIY
. | TRBJ1-3 | TRBV9 | ASSVASQGTNTIY
. | TRBJ2-1 | TRBV5-1 | ASSSSGLGSYNEQF
few | TRBJ1-4 | TRBV7-9 | ASSLALIPEKLF
few | TRBJ1-6 | TRBV9 | ASSGTGYSPLH
. | TRBJ1-3 | TRBV12-5 | ASGCPVGIHLTLGNTIY
. | TRBJ1-4 | TRBV10-3 | AISDIVGGQGPAGPNEKLF
once | TRBJ2-7 | TRBV28 | ASVSRPGGLYEQY
. | TRBJ1-4 | TRBV7-9 | ASSTDGGLNEKLF
. | TRBJ1-1 | TRBV10-3 | AISPGQGFTEAF
few | TRBJ1-2 | TRBV5-1 | ASSPEVGGASYT
few | TRBJ1-5 | TRBV30 | AWSPTVQGQPQH
. | TRBJ1-2 | TRBV6-6 | ASREGQFYGYT
. | TRBJ2-1 | TRBV3-1/TRBV3-2 | ASRSAGTSDTEQF
. | TRBJ2-7 | TRBV6-5 | ATRSGYEQY
once | TRBJ2-7 | TRBV29-1 | SVIGTGADYEQY
once | TRBJ1-2 | TRBV11-3 | ASSPRDSSKSGYGYT
. | TRBJ2-3 | TRBV7-3 | ASSSSGRAPDTQY
. | TRBJ2-1 | TRBV5-4 | ASSSKPGLAHNEQF
. | TRBJ2-1 | TRBV4-1 | ASSRGVTSGYNEQF
. | TRBJ2-3 | TRBV5-1 | ASSLSGRATDTQY
. | TRBJ1-5 | TRBV2 | ASSGVAGPKQPQH
. | TRBJ1-2 | TRBV9 | ASSVHGGKGYGYT
. | TRBJ1-2 | TRBV3-1/TRBV3-2 | ASSRTDTGNYGYT
. | TRBJ1-3 | TRBV27 | ASSPVTGGGNTIY
. | TRBJ2-2 | TRBV19 | ASSTRDKTNTGELF
. | TRBJ2-7 | TRBV28 | ASSFRADYEQY
. | TRBJ2-7 | TRBV28 | ASSLSTGQGAFYEQY
few | TRBJ1-1 | TRBV18 | ASSPNQNTEAF
. | TRBJ2-1 | TRBV7-6 | ASSLGQVGDNEQF
few | TRBJ2-3 | TRBV27 | ASSSRGVGTGPSTDTQY
. | TRBJ1-4 | TRBV19 | ASSLRQGKKEKLF
. | TRBJ1-4 | TRBV24-1 | ATSDPDRYNEKLF
. | TRBJ2-1 | TRBV14 | ASSWGQGIRYNEQF
. | TRBJ1-1 | TRBV11-3 | ASSLDGAGKAF
. | TRBJ2-7 | TRBV18 | ASSPGRQVAEQY
. | TRBJ1-6 | TRBV6-5 | ASSYSGDLNSPLH
. | TRBJ2-1 | TRBV19 | ASRLAGGNEQF
. | TRBJ1-2 | TRBV10-3 | AISEKYPTGGIMRIYGYT
. | TRBJ1-5 | TRBV6-2/TRBV6-3 | ASSYLVGTGIPHSNQPQH
. | TRBJ2-3 | TRBV11-2 | ASSLLAGDTDTQY
. | TRBJ1-5 | TRBV19 | ASSSGVGNQPQH
. | TRBJ1-5 | TRBV5-5 | ASFPYSNQPQH
once | TRBJ2-7 | TRBV10-3 | AISPLAGEVEQY
. | TRBJ1-5 | TRBV6-4 | ASSALGQGVRSDRNQPQH